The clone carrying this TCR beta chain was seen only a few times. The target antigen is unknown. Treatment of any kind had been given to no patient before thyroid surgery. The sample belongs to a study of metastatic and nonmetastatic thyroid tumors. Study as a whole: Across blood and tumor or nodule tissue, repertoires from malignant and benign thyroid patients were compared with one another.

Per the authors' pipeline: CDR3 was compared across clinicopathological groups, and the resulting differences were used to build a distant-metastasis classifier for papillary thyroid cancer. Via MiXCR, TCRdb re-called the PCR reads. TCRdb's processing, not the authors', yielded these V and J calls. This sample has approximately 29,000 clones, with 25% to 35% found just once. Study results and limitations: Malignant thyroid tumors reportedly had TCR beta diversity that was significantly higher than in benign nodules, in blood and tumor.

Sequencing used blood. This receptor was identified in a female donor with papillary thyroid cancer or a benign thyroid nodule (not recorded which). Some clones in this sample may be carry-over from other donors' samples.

The CDR3 is CASSFKGGFYNEQFF. CDR3 DNA sequence: TGTGCCAGCAGTTTTAAGGGGGGGTTCTACAATGAGCAGTTCTTC. The V gene is TRBV27, the J gene TRBJ2-1; D is perhaps TRBD2 (7 bases). Trimming took 3 bases from V and 3 from J, leaving 12 bases between them. The CDR3 is made up of 15 amino acids. Germline CDR1 and CDR2: MNHEY and SMNVEV (reference sequence).